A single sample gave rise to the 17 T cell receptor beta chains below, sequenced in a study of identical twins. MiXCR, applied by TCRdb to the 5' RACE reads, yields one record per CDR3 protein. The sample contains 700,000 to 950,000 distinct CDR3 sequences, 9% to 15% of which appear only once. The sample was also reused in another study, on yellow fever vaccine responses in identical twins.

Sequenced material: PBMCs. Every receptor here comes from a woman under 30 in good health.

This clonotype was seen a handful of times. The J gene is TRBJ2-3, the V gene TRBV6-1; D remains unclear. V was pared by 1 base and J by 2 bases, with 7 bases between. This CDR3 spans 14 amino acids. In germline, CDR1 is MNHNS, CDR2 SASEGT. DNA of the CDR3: TGTGCCAGCAGTGAAGACGAGATCACAGATACGCAGTATTTT. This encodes CASSEDEITDTQYF.

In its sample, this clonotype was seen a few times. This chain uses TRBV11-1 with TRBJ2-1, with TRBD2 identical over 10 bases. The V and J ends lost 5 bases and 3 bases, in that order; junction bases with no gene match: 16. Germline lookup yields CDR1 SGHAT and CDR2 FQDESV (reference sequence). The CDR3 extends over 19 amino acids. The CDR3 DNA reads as TGTGCCAGCAGCCCACGACCGACTCCCGGGACTAGCGTCTACAATGAGCAGTTCTTC. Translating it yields CASSPRPTPGTSVYNEQFF.

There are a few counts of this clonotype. The CDR3, as DNA: TGTGCCAGCAGCTTAGTCGCTAGCGGGGGGAACACCGGGGAGCTGTTTTTT. This gives the protein CASSLVASGGNTGELFF. The chain carries TRBV7-6 and TRBJ2-2; 10 bases align to TRBD2. Trimming cost V 1 base and J 1 base; bases outside gene matches: 3. The germline V gene has CDR1 SGHVS and CDR2 FNYEAQ. The CDR3 runs to 17 residues.

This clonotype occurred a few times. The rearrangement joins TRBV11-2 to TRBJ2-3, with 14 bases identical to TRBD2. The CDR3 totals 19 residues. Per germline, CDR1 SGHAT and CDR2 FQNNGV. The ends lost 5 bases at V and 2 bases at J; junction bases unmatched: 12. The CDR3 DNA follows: TGTGCCAGCAGCCCCTATTGGACTAGCGGGGGGCCGTACACAGATACGCAGTATTTT. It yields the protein CASSPYWTSGGPYTDTQYF.

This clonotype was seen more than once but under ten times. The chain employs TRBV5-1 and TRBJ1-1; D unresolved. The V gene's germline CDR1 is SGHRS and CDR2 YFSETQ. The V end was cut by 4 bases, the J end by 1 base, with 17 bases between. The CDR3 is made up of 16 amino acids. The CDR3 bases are TGCGCCAGCAGCGGCGGGGAGATCAACCCGAACACTGAAGCTTTCTTT. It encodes CASSGGEINPNTEAFF. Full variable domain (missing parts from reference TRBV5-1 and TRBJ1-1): KAGVTQTPRYLIKTRGQQVTLSCSPISGHRSVSWYQQTPGQGLQFLFEYFSETQRNKGNFPGRFSGRQFSNSRSEMNVSTLELGDSALYLCASSGGEINPNTEAFFGQGTRLTVV.

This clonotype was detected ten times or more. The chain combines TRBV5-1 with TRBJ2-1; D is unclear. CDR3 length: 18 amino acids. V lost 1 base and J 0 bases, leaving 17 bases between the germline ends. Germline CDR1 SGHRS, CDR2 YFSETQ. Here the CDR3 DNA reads TGCGCCAGCAGCTTGCAATATCAGGATTTCGGCTCCTACAATGAGCAGTTCTTC. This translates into CASSLQYQDFGSYNEQFF.

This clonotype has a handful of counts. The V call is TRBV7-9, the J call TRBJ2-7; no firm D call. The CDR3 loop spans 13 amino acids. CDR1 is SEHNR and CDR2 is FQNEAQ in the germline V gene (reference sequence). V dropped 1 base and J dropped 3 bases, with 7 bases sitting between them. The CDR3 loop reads CASSLDSVYEQYV. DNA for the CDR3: TGTGCCAGCAGCTTAGACAGCGTCTACGAGCAGTACGTC.

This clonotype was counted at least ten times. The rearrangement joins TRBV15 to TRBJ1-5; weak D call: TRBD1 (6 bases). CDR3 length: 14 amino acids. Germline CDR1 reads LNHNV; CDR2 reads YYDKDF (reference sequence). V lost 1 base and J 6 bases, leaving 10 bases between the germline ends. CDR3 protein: CATSRAGDGQPQHF. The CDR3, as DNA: TGTGCCACCAGCAGAGCAGGGGACGGTCAGCCCCAGCATTTT.

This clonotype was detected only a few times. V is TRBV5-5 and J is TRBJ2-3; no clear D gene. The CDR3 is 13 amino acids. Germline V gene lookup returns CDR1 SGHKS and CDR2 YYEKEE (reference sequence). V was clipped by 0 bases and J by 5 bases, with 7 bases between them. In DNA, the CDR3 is TGTGCCAGCAGCTTGGAAGGGATAGATACGCAGTATTTT. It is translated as CASSLEGIDTQYF.

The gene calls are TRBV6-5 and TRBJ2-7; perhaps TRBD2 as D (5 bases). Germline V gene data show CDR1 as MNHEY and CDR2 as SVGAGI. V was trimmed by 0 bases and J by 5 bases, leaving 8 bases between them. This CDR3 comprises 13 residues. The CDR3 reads CASSYSGENEQYF. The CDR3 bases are TGTGCCAGCAGTTACTCCGGGGAAAACGAGCAGTACTTC.

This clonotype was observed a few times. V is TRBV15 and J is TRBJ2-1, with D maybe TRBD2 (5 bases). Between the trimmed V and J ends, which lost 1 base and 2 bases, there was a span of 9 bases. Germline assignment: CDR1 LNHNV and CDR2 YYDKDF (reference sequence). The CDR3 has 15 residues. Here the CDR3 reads CATSRVAGPYNEQFF. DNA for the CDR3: TGTGCCACCAGCAGAGTGGCGGGTCCCTACAATGAGCAGTTCTTC. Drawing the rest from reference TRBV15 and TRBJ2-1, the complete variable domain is DAMVIQNPRYQVTQFGKPVTLSCSQTLNHNVMYWYQQKSSQAPKLLFHYYDKDFNNEADTPDNFQSRRPNTSFCFLDIRSPGLGDTAMYLCATSRVAGPYNEQFFGPGTRLTVL.

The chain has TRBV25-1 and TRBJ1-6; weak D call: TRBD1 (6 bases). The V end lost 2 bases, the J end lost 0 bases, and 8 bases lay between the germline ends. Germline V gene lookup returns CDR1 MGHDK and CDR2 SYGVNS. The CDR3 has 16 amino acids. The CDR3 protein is CASSEGGVSYNSPLHF. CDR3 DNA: TGTGCCAGCAGTGAAGGGGGCGTCTCCTATAATTCACCCCTCCACTTT.

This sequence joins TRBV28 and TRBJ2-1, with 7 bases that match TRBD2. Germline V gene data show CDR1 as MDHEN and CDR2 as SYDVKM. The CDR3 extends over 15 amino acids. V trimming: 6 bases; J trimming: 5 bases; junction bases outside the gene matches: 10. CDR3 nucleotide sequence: TGTGCCAGCAGAACCGGGACTAAGTTGAACAATGAGCAGTTCTTC. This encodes CASRTGTKLNNEQFF.

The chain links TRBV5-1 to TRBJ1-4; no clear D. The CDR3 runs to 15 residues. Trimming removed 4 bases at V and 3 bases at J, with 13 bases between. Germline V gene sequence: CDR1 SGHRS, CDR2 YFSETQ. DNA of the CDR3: TGCGCCAGCAGCAGGACCGGGTCTCCTAATGAAAAACTGTTTTTT. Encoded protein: CASSRTGSPNEKLFF.

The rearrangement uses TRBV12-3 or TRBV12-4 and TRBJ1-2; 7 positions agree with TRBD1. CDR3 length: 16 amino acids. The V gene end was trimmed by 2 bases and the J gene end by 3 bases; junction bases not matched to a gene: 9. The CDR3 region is CASSLRANRGDYGYTF. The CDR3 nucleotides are TGTGCCAGCAGTTTAAGGGCGAACAGGGGCGACTATGGCTACACCTTC.

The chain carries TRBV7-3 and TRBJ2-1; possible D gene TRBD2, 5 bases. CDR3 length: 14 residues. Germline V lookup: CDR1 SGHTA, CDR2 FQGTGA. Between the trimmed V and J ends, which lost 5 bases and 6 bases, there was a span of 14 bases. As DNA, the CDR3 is TGTGCCAGCAGCATCCCTAGCAAGGGCAATGAGCAGTTCTTC. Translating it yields CASSIPSKGNEQFF.

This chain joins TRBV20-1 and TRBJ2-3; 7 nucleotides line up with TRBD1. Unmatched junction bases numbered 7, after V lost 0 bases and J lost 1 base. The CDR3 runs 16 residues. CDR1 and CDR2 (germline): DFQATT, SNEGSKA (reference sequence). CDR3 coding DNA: TGCAGTGCTAGAGACCTCAACAGGGGCGGCACAGATACGCAGTATTTT. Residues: CSARDLNRGGTDTQYF.